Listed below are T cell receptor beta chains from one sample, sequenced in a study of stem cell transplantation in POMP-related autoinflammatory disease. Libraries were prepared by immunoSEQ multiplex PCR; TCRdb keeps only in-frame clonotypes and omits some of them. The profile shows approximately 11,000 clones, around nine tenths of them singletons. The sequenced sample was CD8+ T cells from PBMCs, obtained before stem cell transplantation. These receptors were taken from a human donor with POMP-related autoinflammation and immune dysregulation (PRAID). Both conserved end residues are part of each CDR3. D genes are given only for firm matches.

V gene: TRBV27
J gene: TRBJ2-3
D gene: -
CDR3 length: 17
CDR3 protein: CASSLSWRQGRPDTQYF
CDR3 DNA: TGTGCCAGCAGTTTATCGTGGCGGCAGGGGAGGCCAGATACGCAGTATTTT

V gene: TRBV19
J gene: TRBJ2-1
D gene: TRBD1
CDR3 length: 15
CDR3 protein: CASSIFGTGNNEQFF
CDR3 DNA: TGTGCCAGTAGTATTTTTGGGACAGGGAACAATGAGCAGTTCTTC

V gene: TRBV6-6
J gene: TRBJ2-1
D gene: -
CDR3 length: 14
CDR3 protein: CASSEVGGYNEQFF
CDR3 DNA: TGTGCCAGCAGTGAGGTCGGAGGTTACAATGAGCAGTTCTTC

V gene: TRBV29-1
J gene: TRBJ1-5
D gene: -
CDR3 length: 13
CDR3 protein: CSVEVRSGQPQHF
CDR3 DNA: TGCAGCGTTGAAGTCAGGTCGGGACAGCCCCAGCATTTT

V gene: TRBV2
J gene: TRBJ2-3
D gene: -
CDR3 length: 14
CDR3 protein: CASSEAGGADTQYF
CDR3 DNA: TGTGCCAGCAGTGAAGCAGGGGGAGCAGATACGCAGTATTTT

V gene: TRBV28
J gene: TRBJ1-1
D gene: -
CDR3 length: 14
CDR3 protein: CASSLGGMGTEAFF
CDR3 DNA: TGTGCCAGCAGCCTCGGGGGGATGGGCACTGAAGCTTTCTTT

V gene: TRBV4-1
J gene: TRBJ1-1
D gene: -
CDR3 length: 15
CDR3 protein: CASSLKTGGDTEAFF
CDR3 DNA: TGCGCCAGCAGCCTTAAGACAGGTGGGGACACTGAAGCTTTCTTT

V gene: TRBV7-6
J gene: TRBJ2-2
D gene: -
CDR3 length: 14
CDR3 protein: CASSLQGNTGELFF
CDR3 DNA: TGTGCCAGCAGCCTTCAGGGAAACACCGGGGAGCTGTTTTTT

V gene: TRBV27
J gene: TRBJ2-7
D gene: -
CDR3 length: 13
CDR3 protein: CASSLGRGYEQYF
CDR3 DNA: TGTGCCAGCAGTTTGGGAAGGGGCTACGAGCAGTACTTC

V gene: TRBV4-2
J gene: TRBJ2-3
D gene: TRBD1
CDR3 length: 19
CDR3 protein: CASSHAPGQGAEGTDTQYF
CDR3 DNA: TGTGCCAGCAGCCATGCCCCGGGACAGGGGGCGGAGGGCACAGATACGCAGTATTTT

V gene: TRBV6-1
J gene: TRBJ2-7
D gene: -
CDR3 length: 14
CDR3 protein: CASSEDPGYYEQYF
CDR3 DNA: TGTGCCAGCAGTGAAGATCCAGGGTACTACGAGCAGTACTTC

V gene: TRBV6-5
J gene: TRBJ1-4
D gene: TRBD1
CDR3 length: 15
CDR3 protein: CASSSGTGVHEKLFF
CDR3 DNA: TGTGCCAGCAGTTCAGGGACAGGGGTTCATGAAAAACTGTTTTTT